This T cell receptor beta chain was sequenced for a study of OX40 agonist ivuxolimab in advanced cancers. About the study: Patients received ivuxolimab, an intravenous treatment, every 2 weeks at 0.01 to 10 mg/kg. General study points: CD4+ T cells averaged fewer expanded clones than CD8+ T cells. Those patients achieving a partial response at 0.1-3.0 mg/kg showed among the lowest clonal expansion.

In the case of this clone: Its matching antigen is unknown.

At cycle 4 day 1, cycle 7 day 1, and baseline, blood was sampled. Data came from immunoSEQ multiplex PCR; TCRdb stores just in-frame clones and leaves some out. Of about 62,000 clones in the sample, about four fifths were seen once. The CDR3 is made up of 15 amino acids. Germline CDR1 and CDR2: KGHSH and LQKENI. Trimming cost V 4 bases and J 1 base, with 13 bases left between them. This chain links TRBV18 with TRBJ2-5; possible D gene TRBD2, 6 bases. The origin of this receptor is an adult with an advanced solid tumor such as melanoma, head and neck, liver or kidney cancer. The starting material was CD4+ or CD8+ T cells sorted from blood, obtained in a trial of the OX40 agonist ivuxolimab. The CDR3 DNA is TGTGCCAGCTCACTAGCGCGGGGAAGCCAAGAGACCCAGTACTTC. Amino acids: CASSLARGSQETQYF.